Presented here are 30 T cell receptor beta chains from one specimen sequenced in a study of T cells expressing NK-cell markers. TCRdb reprocessed the 5' RACE reads, keeping one entry per CDR3 protein, no DNA. The sample table sets out about 380,000 distinct CDR3 sequences. Material for sequencing was blood T cells: a sorted CD56 or NKG2C T cell subset, CD4+ or CD8+ T cells, or bulk PBMC T cells (not recorded which). The receptors derive from a man aged 18-69 years in good health.

The chain combines TRBV20-1 with TRBJ2-7; TCRdb's D call, TRBD1, is unchecked because there is no DNA. The CDR3 has 15 amino acids. From germline, CDR1 is DFQATT and CDR2 SNEGSKA (reference sequence). This CDR3 reads CSARPIDRESYEQYF.

This rearrangement joins TRBV19 to TRBJ2-3; TCRdb designates TRBD2, a call that cannot be tested without DNA. CDR1 is LNHDA, CDR2 SQIVND, per germline (reference sequence). The CDR3 is 15 residues long. Here the CDR3 reads CASSRTSGGGDTQYF.

The genes are TRBV27 and TRBJ1-4; TCRdb lists TRBD1, though no DNA is available to test this call. CDR1 and CDR2 (germline): MNHEY, SMNVEV (reference sequence). This CDR3 comprises 18 residues. The CDR3 reads CASSSSRTGMATNEKLFF.

The chain employs TRBV11-2 and TRBJ1-3. Germline V gene lookup returns CDR1 SGHAT and CDR2 FQNNGV. The length of the CDR3 is 17 residues. This CDR3 is CASSLGLGRSSGNTIYF.

The rearrangement links TRBV29-1 to TRBJ2-1; TCRdb selects TRBD2, and the lack of DNA leaves this call unchecked. Germline CDR1 is SQVTM and CDR2 is ANQGSEA. This CDR3 is built from 15 residues. CDR3 protein: CSVEVSRGGPNEQFF.

The chain links TRBV2 to TRBJ1-4; TCRdb's D gene call, TRBD1, goes unchecked for lack of DNA. In germline, CDR1 is SNHLY, CDR2 FYNNEI. The CDR3 extends over 14 amino acids. This chain's CDR3 is CASTGGVLGEKLFF.

The V call is TRBV7-2, the J call TRBJ2-1; as DNA is missing, the TRBD1 call by TCRdb cannot be tested. CDR1 SGHTA and CDR2 FQGNSA come from the germline V gene. The CDR3 sequence is 16 residues long. The CDR3: CASSLMVGQGNNEQFF.

The V and J genes are TRBV7-9 and TRBJ1-1; without DNA, the TCRdb call of TRBD1 cannot be checked. The germline V gene has CDR1 SEHNR and CDR2 FQNEAQ (reference sequence). The CDR3 contains 15 residues. The chain's CDR3 is CASSSSGRGNTEAFF.

The chain has TRBV5-1 and TRBJ1-2. This CDR3 is built from 15 residues. CDR1 is SGHRS and CDR2 is YFSETQ in the germline V gene. The CDR3: CASSPGTFLRHGYTF. Drawing the rest from reference TRBV5-1 and TRBJ1-2, the complete variable domain is KAGVTQTPRYLIKTRGQQVTLSCSPISGHRSVSWYQQTPGQGLQFLFEYFSETQRNKGNFPGRFSGRQFSNSRSEMNVSTLELGDSALYLCASSPGTFLRHGYTFGSGTRLTVV.

This chain links TRBV5-1 with TRBJ2-1. The germline V gene has CDR1 SGHRS and CDR2 YFSETQ. The CDR3 is 17 amino acids. The CDR3 reads CASSLVFDGSSYNEQFF.

The rearrangement links TRBV11-1 to TRBJ1-4. The germline V gene has CDR1 SGHAT and CDR2 FQDESV (reference sequence). This CDR3 spans 18 amino acids. CDR3 region: CASSLGVMRETTNEKLFF.

The genes are TRBV12-3 or TRBV12-4 and TRBJ2-5; the TRBD2 assignment by TCRdb is unverifiable without DNA. CDR3 length: 16 residues. CDR3 residues: CASSPSGLAGQETQYF.

This rearrangement joins TRBV7-9 to TRBJ2-1; TCRdb's assignment of TRBD1 cannot be checked, as there is no DNA. CDR1 SEHNR and CDR2 FQNEAQ come from the germline V gene (reference sequence). This CDR3 spans 14 amino acids. The CDR3 reads CALRTGPSGNEQFF.

The chain has TRBV11-2 and TRBJ1-1; the TRBD1 assignment by TCRdb is unverifiable without DNA. The germline gives CDR1 SGHAT, CDR2 FQNNGV. This CDR3 has 13 residues. The CDR3 protein is CASSSTPGTGAFF.

This chain uses TRBV5-1 with TRBJ1-6; the TRBD1 assignment by TCRdb is unverifiable without DNA. In germline, CDR1 is SGHRS, CDR2 YFSETQ. The length of the CDR3 is 16 residues. This CDR3 reads CASSLRGANSNSPLHF.

The CDR3 is CASRLNSGGLGNQPQHF. V usage is TRBV12-3 or TRBV12-4 and J usage is TRBJ1-5; no DNA is available, so the TRBD1 call from TCRdb remains unchecked. The CDR3 length is 17 residues.

The V and J genes are TRBV20-1 and TRBJ2-2; with no DNA, the TCRdb D assignment of TRBD1 cannot be verified. Germline-derived CDR1 and CDR2 are DFQATT and SNEGSKA (reference sequence). This CDR3 comprises 15 residues. The CDR3 spells CSASRGGSNTGELFF.

J is TRBJ2-3 and V is TRBV5-1. The CDR3 runs to 14 residues. Germline V gene sequence: CDR1 SGHRS, CDR2 YFSETQ. CDR3 residues: CASSFRPLPDTQYF.

The genes are TRBV20-1 and TRBJ1-2; checking the TCRdb D call of TRBD1 is not possible without DNA. Germline values: CDR1 DFQATT, CDR2 SNEGSKA (reference sequence). The CDR3 is 14 residues long. The CDR3 here is CSARVGGGSSGYTF.

The gene calls are TRBV9 and TRBJ2-1; checking the TCRdb D call of TRBD2 is not possible without DNA. Germline-derived CDR1 and CDR2 are SGDLS and YYNGEE. This CDR3 spans 17 amino acids. CDR3: CASSVSASSGGNNEQFF.

The chain recombines TRBV6-1 with TRBJ2-6; TCRdb proposes TRBD1, but this gene call is untestable without DNA. The CDR3 runs to 18 residues. Germline V gives CDR1 MNHNS, CDR2 SASEGT. The CDR3: CASSTPGELLAGANVLTF.

The chain combines TRBV30 with TRBJ2-2; TCRdb's assignment of TRBD2 cannot be checked, as there is no DNA. From germline, CDR1 is GTSNPN and CDR2 SVGIG (reference sequence). This CDR3 is 15 amino acids long. The CDR3 reads CAWSNLAAYTGELFF.

This rearrangement joins TRBV11-2 to TRBJ2-3; TCRdb selects TRBD2, and the lack of DNA leaves this call unchecked. The CDR3 loop spans 16 amino acids. Germline CDR1 and CDR2: SGHAT and FQNNGV. The CDR3 is CASSSGTSGVTDTQYF.

The V and J genes are TRBV21-1 and TRBJ2-3; without DNA, the TCRdb call of TRBD1 cannot be checked. TRBV21-1 is recorded as a pseudogene. The CDR3 covers 15 residues. The CDR3 loop reads CASSPRGGWSDTQYF.

The J gene is TRBJ2-1, the V gene TRBV12-3 or TRBV12-4; with no DNA, the TCRdb D assignment of TRBD1 cannot be verified. The CDR3 has 15 residues. The CDR3 protein is CASSPAGTGYNEQFF.

The chain links TRBV29-1 to TRBJ2-5; TCRdb names TRBD1, which stays unverified in the absence of DNA. This CDR3 contains 15 residues. In germline, CDR1 is SQVTM, CDR2 ANQGSEA. CDR3 in amino acids: CSVEEGGWRQETQYF.

This chain uses TRBV14 with TRBJ1-4. The CDR3 covers 17 residues. The germline V gene has CDR1 SGHDN and CDR2 FVKESK. The CDR3 protein is CASSQDAYVSTNEKLFF. The variable domain in full, completed from reference TRBV14 and TRBJ1-4, reads EAGVTQFPSHSVIEKGQTVTLRCDPISGHDNLYWYRRVMGKEIKFLLHFVKESKQDESGMPNNRFLAERTGGTYSTLKVQPAELEDSGVYFCASSQDAYVSTNEKLFFGSGTQLSVL.

The chain carries TRBV7-8 and TRBJ2-4; TCRdb proposes TRBD1, but this gene call is untestable without DNA. CDR1 is SGHVS and CDR2 is FQNEAQ in the germline V gene. The CDR3 consists of 17 residues. This CDR3 reads CASSPRDGRLAKNIQYF.

The V gene is TRBV7-6, the J gene TRBJ2-7; TCRdb proposes TRBD2, but this gene call is untestable without DNA. The CDR3 consists of 13 residues. The germline CDR1 and CDR2 sequences are SGHVS and FNYEAQ. The CDR3: CASGRGGTYEQYF.

The chain couples TRBV19 to TRBJ2-7; TCRdb reports TRBD1, a call that lacks DNA to check it against. The germline V gene has CDR1 LNHDA and CDR2 SQIVND (reference sequence). The CDR3 has 15 residues. The CDR3 spells CASQSVGPSSYEQYF.